The 28 T cell receptor beta chains listed next were all sequenced from one sample in a study of T-cell memory formation after mild COVID-19. TCRdb passed the 5' RACE reads through MiXCR, listing each CDR3 protein once. Among roughly 130,000 distinct CDR3 sequences listed, around a sixth were seen once. Sequencing input: PBMCs or a T cell subset sorted from them (not recorded which). Receptor source: an adult woman who had mild COVID-19 (a few samples of this study predate the infection). Cell type and time point are not known.

This clonotype was picked up a small number of times. This chain connects TRBV19 to TRBJ1-1; TRBD1 matches 9 bases. This CDR3 contains 14 residues. CDR1 and CDR2 from the germline V gene are LNHDA and SQIVND (reference sequence). J gave up 3 bases and V 11 bases, and 10 bases lay outside the gene matches. The CDR3 nucleotides are TGTGCCTCCTCTCCGACAGGGGGGGACACTGAAGCTTTCTTT. Its protein is CASSPTGGDTEAFF.

The sample holds a few counts of this clonotype. This chain joins TRBV24-1 and TRBJ1-5, with D possibly TRBD1 on 5 matching bases. The CDR3 runs 13 residues. In germline, CDR1 is KGHDR, CDR2 SFDVKD. Trimming took 7 bases from V and 4 from J, leaving 10 bases between them. The CDR3 DNA reads as TGTGCCACCAGAGGGGACCTGAATCAGCCCCAGCATTTT. It specifies CATRGDLNQPQHF.

The J gene is TRBJ2-1, the V gene TRBV12-3 or TRBV12-4; 10 nucleotides agree with TRBD2. The CDR3 runs 15 residues. Germline trimming cut 5 bases from V and 4 bases from J; bases unmatched to any gene: 5. CDR3: CASSAPGLAYNEQFF. Written as DNA, the CDR3 is TGTGCCAGCAGTGCACCGGGACTAGCGTACAATGAGCAGTTCTTC.

The rearrangement uses TRBV19 and TRBJ2-7; 7 nucleotides match TRBD1. The CDR3 consists of 15 residues. V gave up 2 bases and J gave up 2 bases; unmatched junction bases: 6. From germline, CDR1 is LNHDA and CDR2 SQIVND (reference sequence). CDR3 DNA sequence: TGTGCCAGTAGTATACCCCGACAGGGTACCTACGAGCAGTACTTC. Its protein is CASSIPRQGTYEQYF.

This clonotype was counted many times. This chain connects TRBV9 to TRBJ2-3; 7 bases match TRBD2. V lost 7 bases, J lost 5 bases, and 10 bases stayed unmatched. The CDR3 has 14 residues. Germline values: CDR1 SGDLS, CDR2 YYNGEE. For the CDR3, the DNA is TGTGCCAGCGCCCCCCAGCGGGGTGAAGATACGCAGTATTTT. Its translation is CASAPQRGEDTQYF.

This clonotype was counted a few times. The chain couples TRBV5-1 to TRBJ2-1; 15 bases agree with TRBD2. The CDR3 loop spans 16 amino acids. Trimming took 4 bases from V and 7 from J; bases not matched to a gene: 6. Germline V lookup: CDR1 SGHRS, CDR2 YFSETQ. Here the CDR3 reads CASSATGLAGGNEQFF. CDR3 sequence (DNA): TGCGCCAGCAGCGCTACAGGACTAGCGGGGGGGAATGAGCAGTTCTTC.

This clonotype came up a few times. The chain employs TRBV6-1 and TRBJ2-7; no firm D call. This CDR3 comprises 12 residues. V was trimmed by 3 bases and J by 0 bases, leaving 3 bases between them. The germline V gene has CDR1 MNHNS and CDR2 SASEGT. CDR3: CASSEFSYEQYF. The CDR3 region has the DNA TGTGCCAGCAGTGAGTTCTCCTACGAGCAGTACTTC.

This clonotype was seen a handful of times. The J gene is TRBJ1-1, the V gene TRBV6-1; TRBD1 aligns across 7 bases. The junction had 9 bases not matched to a gene; V was cut back by 8 bases and J by 6 bases. The V gene's germline CDR1 is MNHNS and CDR2 SASEGT. This CDR3 spans 13 amino acids. In nucleotides, the CDR3 is TGTGCCAGCGGTAGCCAGGGGGTTGCTGAAGCTTTCTTT. Its translation is CASGSQGVAEAFF.

The chain uses TRBV6-1 and TRBJ2-1; D may be TRBD1 (5 bases). The V end lost 8 bases, the J end lost 8 bases, and 19 bases lay between the germline ends. Germline CDR1 reads MNHNS; CDR2 reads SASEGT. This CDR3 has 14 residues. The CDR3 DNA reads as TGTGCCAGCGGAAACAGGAACCTTGAGGATGAGCAGTTCTTC. Translated, it gives CASGNRNLEDEQFF.

This clonotype was seen only a few times. The chain couples TRBV27 to TRBJ2-7; 10 positions match TRBD2. This CDR3 has 14 amino acids. Germline CDR1 and CDR2: MNHEY and SMNVEV (reference sequence). Germline trimming cut 5 bases from V and 5 bases from J; bases unmatched to any gene: 6. CDR3 loop: CASSQSSGSNEQYF. The DNA of the CDR3 is TGTGCCAGCAGTCAATCTAGCGGGAGTAACGAGCAGTACTTC.

A few counts support this clonotype. CDR3 residues: CASSFTSGTNEQFF. The CDR3 nucleotides are TGCGCCAGCAGCTTTACTAGCGGGACCAATGAGCAGTTCTTC. The chain links TRBV5-1 to TRBJ2-1; 10 positions agree with TRBD2. Germline CDR1 reads SGHRS; CDR2 reads YFSETQ. The trim removed 2 bases at V and 6 bases at J, leaving 2 bases unmatched. The CDR3 is made up of 14 amino acids.

The gene calls are TRBV24-1 and TRBJ2-2; 8 positions agree with TRBD2. Trimming at V came to 10 bases and at J to 5 bases, leaving 14 bases not matched to a gene. The CDR3 extends over 16 amino acids. CDR1 and CDR2 from the germline V gene are KGHDR and SFDVKD. As DNA, the CDR3 is TGTGCCACGGCGGATATAGCGGGAACGGGGACCGGGGAGCTGTTTTTT. This encodes CATADIAGTGTGELFF.

Only a few counts were recorded for this clonotype. V is TRBV12-3 or TRBV12-4 and J is TRBJ2-2; TRBD2 matches 10 bases. Trimming removed 2 bases from V and 3 bases from J; junction bases left unmatched: 9. The length of the CDR3 is 18 residues. The CDR3 sequence is CASSLYTSGNPYTGELFF. The CDR3, as DNA: TGTGCCAGCAGTTTATATACTAGCGGGAACCCGTACACCGGGGAGCTGTTTTTT.

This clonotype has just a few counts. The chain recombines TRBV5-1 with TRBJ2-5, with a weak D call TRBD1 (5 bases). Trimming shortened V by 4 bases and J by 7 bases, and 17 bases separated the two germline ends. This CDR3 is 14 amino acids long. CDR1 is SGHRS, CDR2 YFSETQ, per germline. For the CDR3, the DNA is TGCGCCAGCAGCCCAACTCTTGGCCAGGGGACCCAGTACTTC. It is translated as CASSPTLGQGTQYF. Together with reference TRBV5-1 and TRBJ2-5, the CDR3 gives the full variable domain: KAGVTQTPRYLIKTRGQQVTLSCSPISGHRSVSWYQQTPGQGLQFLFEYFSETQRNKGNFPGRFSGRQFSNSRSEMNVSTLELGDSALYLCASSPTLGQGTQYFGPGTRLLVL.

The chain couples TRBV4-1 to TRBJ2-5; TRBD2 agrees at 7 bases. The junction had 4 bases not matched to a gene; V was cut back by 1 base and J by 2 bases. Germline V gives CDR1 MGHRA, CDR2 YSYEKL. There are 15 residues in the CDR3. CDR3 DNA: TGCGCCAGCAGCCAAGGGCTAGCGGTACAAGAGACCCAGTACTTC. This encodes CASSQGLAVQETQYF.

In this sample, this clonotype turned up a few times. This sequence joins TRBV24-1 and TRBJ2-3; D uncertain. V lost 7 bases and J 14 bases, leaving 15 bases between the germline ends. The CDR3 totals 11 residues. Germline V gives CDR1 KGHDR, CDR2 SFDVKD. The CDR3 DNA sequence: TGTGCCACCAGAACCGGAAATACGGTGTATTTT. It is translated as CATRTGNTVYF.

The chain is built from TRBV12-3 or TRBV12-4 and TRBJ2-7, with 15 bases identical to TRBD2. The J segment lost 3 bases and the V segment lost 8 bases, leaving 2 bases of the junction unmatched. The CDR3 is 14 residues long. CDR3 bases: TGTGCCAGCGGGGGACTAGCGGGAGGCTACGAGCAGTACTTC. Translated: CASGGLAGGYEQYF.

This clonotype was detected a few times. The J gene is TRBJ2-5, the V gene TRBV7-9; the match to TRBD1 covers 8 bases. V lost 5 bases to trimming and J lost 4 bases; unmatched junction nucleotides: 3. The CDR3 runs to 13 residues. Per the germline V gene, CDR1 is SEHNR and CDR2 is FQNEAQ (reference sequence). The CDR3 is CASSQDRVETQYF. CDR3 in DNA: TGTGCCAGCAGCCAGGACAGGGTAGAGACCCAGTACTTC.

The chain has TRBV20-1 and TRBJ2-1; the match to TRBD2 covers 7 bases. CDR1 is DFQATT, CDR2 SNEGSKA, per germline (reference sequence). This CDR3 spans 14 amino acids. CDR3 in DNA: TGCAGCCCCCGAATGGGCGGGAGTTACAATGAGCAGTTCTTC. Its protein is CSPRMGGSYNEQFF.

The chain employs TRBV5-1 and TRBJ2-3; the match to TRBD1 covers 7 bases. From germline, CDR1 is SGHRS and CDR2 YFSETQ. CDR3 length: 17 amino acids. Trimming removed 0 bases from V and 2 bases from J; junction bases left unmatched: 9. The CDR3 region is CASSLVVNRGYTDTQYF. The CDR3 DNA follows: TGCGCCAGCAGCTTGGTGGTAAACAGGGGATACACAGATACGCAGTATTTT. The full variable domain, rest sourced from reference TRBV5-1 and TRBJ2-3, is KAGVTQTPRYLIKTRGQQVTLSCSPISGHRSVSWYQQTPGQGLQFLFEYFSETQRNKGNFPGRFSGRQFSNSRSEMNVSTLELGDSALYLCASSLVVNRGYTDTQYFGPGTRLTVL.

The chain's CDR3 is CASSPSDWGLTNEKLFF. The DNA of the CDR3 is TGTGCCAGCAGCCCATCGGACTGGGGGTTGACTAATGAAAAACTGTTTTTT. The chain is built from TRBV7-9 and TRBJ1-4, with D possibly matching TRBD1 (5 bases). The CDR3 runs to 17 residues. From germline, CDR1 is SEHNR and CDR2 FQNEAQ (reference sequence). Trimming cost V 5 bases and J 2 bases, with 18 bases left between them.

V is TRBV25-1 and J is TRBJ2-2; possible D gene TRBD2, 5 bases. Germline-derived CDR1 and CDR2 are MGHDK and SYGVNS. Trimming pared 3 bases from V and 5 bases from J, leaving 13 bases between. This CDR3 has 15 residues. This CDR3 reads CASSDPRGQTGELFF. In nucleotides, the CDR3 is TGTGCCAGCAGTGACCCCCGGGGTCAAACCGGGGAGCTGTTTTTT.

This clonotype was found many times. J is TRBJ2-7 and V is TRBV4-3; 7 bases match TRBD1. V lost 0 bases, J lost 3 bases, and 8 bases stayed unmatched. Germline values: CDR1 LGHNA, CDR2 YSLEER. The length of the CDR3 is 16 residues. This chain's CDR3 is CASSQDAGGPSYEQYF. The CDR3 DNA is TGCGCCAGCAGCCAAGATGCAGGGGGTCCTAGCTACGAGCAGTACTTC.

V and J are TRBV6-2 or TRBV6-3 and TRBJ2-3; TRBD2 matches 9 bases. V was clipped by 2 bases and J by 0 bases; unmatched bases: 9. The CDR3 is 18 amino acids. Per the germline V gene, CDR1 is MNHEY and CDR2 is SVGEGT. In DNA form, the CDR3 reads TGTGCCAGCAGTTACGGAGCGGGAGGTGCCCCTAGCACAGATACGCAGTATTTT. It yields the protein CASSYGAGGAPSTDTQYF.

A word on this clonotype: An end of the junction differs from the germline gene, which may be a read error. The chain employs TRBV5-1 and TRBJ2-1; D is uncertain. The CDR3 is 14 residues long. Germline CDR1 SGHRS, CDR2 YFSETQ. This chain's CDR3 is CASSLDTSDNEQFF. As DNA, the CDR3 is TGCGCCAGCAGCTTGGATACCTCCGACAATGAGCAGTTCTTC.

This clonotype was seen only a few times. CDR3 sequence: CASSATGPYEQYF. CDR3 DNA: TGCGCCAGCAGTGCCACAGGGCCCTACGAGCAGTACTTC. V and J are TRBV5-1 and TRBJ2-7; possibly TRBD1 for D (6 bases). The CDR3 is made up of 13 amino acids. The germline CDR1 and CDR2 sequences are SGHRS and YFSETQ. V lost 5 bases and J 2 bases, leaving 11 bases between the germline ends. Full variable domain (rest looked up from reference TRBV5-1 and TRBJ2-7): KAGVTQTPRYLIKTRGQQVTLSCSPISGHRSVSWYQQTPGQGLQFLFEYFSETQRNKGNFPGRFSGRQFSNSRSEMNVSTLELGDSALYLCASSATGPYEQYFGPGTRLTVT.

This clonotype was found a few times. This chain uses TRBV7-9 with TRBJ2-3, with a weak D call TRBD2 (6 bases). The CDR3 consists of 14 residues. The V end lost 5 bases, the J end lost 6 bases, and 15 bases lay between the germline ends. Per the germline V gene, CDR1 is SEHNR and CDR2 is FQNEAQ (reference sequence). Here the CDR3 reads CASSPGTVGDTQYF. CDR3 nucleotide sequence: TGTGCCAGCAGCCCCGGGACTGTCGGGGATACGCAGTATTTT.

The chain links TRBV4-3 to TRBJ1-1; D remains ambiguous. The germline V gene has CDR1 LGHNA and CDR2 YSLEER. The CDR3 extends over 14 amino acids. V shed 0 bases and J shed 5 bases, with 10 bases lying between them. The CDR3 is CASSQDKGWTEAFF. Written as DNA, the CDR3 is TGCGCCAGCAGCCAAGACAAGGGTTGGACTGAAGCTTTCTTT.